The entry below describes one T cell receptor (beta chain). TCRdb keeps only in-frame clones here, not all; method: immunoSEQ multiplex PCR. The sample shows about 100,000 clones, approximately 82% of them seen only once. This sample was taken from a study of blood T cell repertoires in COVID-19. Study-wide context: The United States, Italy and Spain provided the acute and convalescent COVID-19 samples. Sample material is recorded as cDNA or gDNA derived from T cells, B-cell-depleted T cells, or PBMCs.

The sample was peripheral blood. The TCR comes from a woman between 65 and 79 years old with acute or convalescent COVID-19.

The DNA of the CDR3 is TGTGCCATCAGTGAACCCAGTAGCGGCTATGGCTACACCTTC. Translated, it gives CAISEPSSGYGYTF. The chain carries TRBV10-3 and TRBJ1-2; D not certain. V lost 3 bases, J lost 4 bases, and 12 bases lay in between. CDR1 and CDR2 (germline): ENHRY, SYGVKD. The CDR3 consists of 14 residues.